These T cell receptor beta chains were read from a single sample in a study of cytomegalovirus exposure and HLA in healthy donors. Repertoires were generated with immunoSEQ multiplex PCR, while TCRdb's copy carries only in-frame clones and drops some. Of more than 90,000 clones in the sample, over 60% are singletons; the top ten hold around 7.2%. The sample was PBMCs. Receptors were obtained from a female donor in good health and CMV-seronegative. Each CDR3 is given with its conserved first and last residue. A D gene is named only where the DNA matches it firmly. Not every row has a clone size; where given, it reads once, few, many or a size class.

J	length	D	V	size	DNA	CDR3
TRBJ1-1	16	-	TRBV5-1	-	TGCGCCAGCAGCTTGGGGGGTATCGGGGGAAACACTGAAGCTTTCTTT	CASSLGGIGGNTEAFF
TRBJ1-1	14	-	TRBV27	-	TGTGCCAGCAGTTTCTGGGGAGGCAACACTGAAGCTTTCTTT	CASSFWGGNTEAFF
TRBJ2-1	14	-	TRBV27	-	TGTGCCAGCAGTCTCCGAGGGACTTACAATGAGCAGTTCTTC	CASSLRGTYNEQFF
TRBJ1-6	18	-	TRBV7-9	-	TGTGCCAGCAGCTTAATAGCCAGTAGGAGGGGACGGAATTCACCCCTCCACTTT	CASSLIASRRGRNSPLHF
TRBJ2-7	20	TRBD2	TRBV4-1	once	TGCGCCAGCAGCCAAGGAGGTCAGCGGGGGGGCTACGGATTGGCCTACGAGCAGTACTTC	CASSQGGQRGGYGLAYEQYF
TRBJ1-1	14	TRBD1	TRBV7-6	-	TGTGCCAGCAGCTTAGACGCAGGGGGCACTGAAGCTTTCTTT	CASSLDAGGTEAFF
TRBJ1-2	14	-	TRBV15	-	TGTGCCACCAGCAGGGAGGAGGGGATCTATGGCTACACCTTC	CATSREEGIYGYTF
TRBJ2-7	18	TRBD2	TRBV27	-	TGTGCCAGCAGTTTGGGACTAGCGGGAAATGTTGGGTCCTACGAGCAGTACTTC	CASSLGLAGNVGSYEQYF
TRBJ1-5	17	TRBD1	TRBV2	-	TGTGCCAGCAGTGAAGAGGCAGGGGGTATAAGCAATCAGCCCCAGCATTTT	CASSEEAGGISNQPQHF
TRBJ2-1	16	TRBD2	TRBV7-3	-	TGTGCCAGCAGCCCCAATGGAGCGGGGGGAAGCGATGAGCAGTTCTTC	CASSPNGAGGSDEQFF
TRBJ1-2	15	-	TRBV9	-	TGTGCCAGCAGCGGGGCCGGGACACCGGGCTATGGCTACACCTTC	CASSGAGTPGYGYTF
TRBJ1-4	14	TRBD1	TRBV6-5	-	TGTGCCAGCAGAAATACAGGGGAGTGGGAAAAGCTGTTTTTT	CASRNTGEWEKLFF
TRBJ1-1	15	TRBD1	TRBV11-2	-	TGTGCCAGCAGCTTAGTAGGGGGCGCTTACACTGAAGCTTTCTTT	CASSLVGGAYTEAFF
TRBJ2-3	14	-	TRBV6-1	-	TGTGCCAGCAGAGACAGACCTAGCACAGATACGCAGTATTTT	CASRDRPSTDTQYF
TRBJ1-6	16	-	TRBV21-1	-	TGTGCCAGCAGCAAATCTTGTGAGACAGGGAATTCACCCCTCCACTTT	CASSKSCETGNSPLHF
TRBJ1-2	12	-	TRBV27	once	TGTGCCAGCCAAGGAGAGGGCCGAGGCTACACCTTC	CASQGEGRGYTF
TRBJ2-7	14	TRBD1	TRBV27	-	TGTGCCAGCAGTCCAAGGGACAGCTCCTACGAGCAGTACTTC	CASSPRDSSYEQYF
TRBJ2-2	18	-	TRBV5-8	-	TGTGCCAGCAGCTTGGCCTACCGTTCCGTATCTAACACCGGGGAGCTGTTTTTT	CASSLAYRSVSNTGELFF
TRBJ1-2	16	-	TRBV6-5	-	TGTGCCAGCAGTTACTCCCTTACAGGGAATGACTATGGCTACACCTTC	CASSYSLTGNDYGYTF
TRBJ2-3	12	-	TRBV6-1	-	TGTGCCAGCAGTGAAATGAGGAATACGCAGTATTTT	CASSEMRNTQYF
TRBJ1-4	15	TRBD1	TRBV5-1	-	TGCGCCAGCAGCTTATTGGGACAGGGGGGCGAAAAACTGTTTTTT	CASSLLGQGGEKLFF
TRBJ2-7	18	-	TRBV18	-	TGTGCCAGCAACCTAGGACAGGGACAACCGGGGGGCTCCTACGAGCAGTACTTC	CASNLGQGQPGGSYEQYF
TRBJ1-1	14	-	TRBV7-3	-	TGTGCCAGCAGCCAGGCAGGCAGGTCATTTGAAGCTTTCTTT	CASSQAGRSFEAFF
TRBJ2-3	13	-	TRBV5-1	-	TGCGCCAGCAGAGTAAACGGGGCAGATACGCAGTATTTT	CASRVNGADTQYF
TRBJ2-1	14	TRBD1	TRBV11-3	-	TGTGCCAGCAGCTTAGTTGGGACAGGGAATGAGCAGTTCTTC	CASSLVGTGNEQFF
TRBJ2-7	13	-	TRBV7-3	-	TGTGCCAGCAGCTTAAGGGCCGGCTACGAGCAGTACTTC	CASSLRAGYEQYF
TRBJ1-2	14	-	TRBV5-4	-	TGTGCCAGCAGCTTAGGGCAGGGTATAGGTGGCTACACCTTC	CASSLGQGIGGYTF
TRBJ2-5	14	-	TRBV9	-	TGTGCCAGCAGCGCTCTGGGGGCCCAAGAGACCCAGTACTTC	CASSALGAQETQYF
TRBJ1-4	16	-	TRBV6-5	-	TGTGCCAGCAGTTACTCGACCGGGACACGCGCAGGGAAACTGTTTTTT	CASSYSTGTRAGKLFF
TRBJ1-2	14	TRBD1	TRBV9	-	TGTGCCAGCAGCCCGGCGGACAGGAACTATGGCTACACCTTC	CASSPADRNYGYTF
TRBJ2-3	15	TRBD2	TRBV5-1	-	TGCGCCAGCAGCCCCGGGACTACTAGCACAGATACGCAGTATTTT	CASSPGTTSTDTQYF
TRBJ2-5	15	-	TRBV6-1	-	TGTGCCAGCAGTTCACAGGTCCAAATTGGGGAGACCCAGTACTTC	CASSSQVQIGETQYF
TRBJ2-7	16	TRBD2	TRBV18	-	TGTGCCAGCTCTCCGGGGGGTAGCGGACTGTCCTACGAGCAGTACTTC	CASSPGGSGLSYEQYF
TRBJ2-1	15	TRBD1	TRBV11-2	few	TGTGCCAGCACTCTAACAGGGGGAAGCTACAATGAGCAGTTCTTC	CASTLTGGSYNEQFF
TRBJ1-3	17	-	TRBV11-2	-	TGTGCCAGCAGCTTAGTGTTGGGCAGGTGGGCTGGAAACACCATATATTTT	CASSLVLGRWAGNTIYF
TRBJ1-2	13	-	TRBV5-6	once	TGTGCCAGCAGCTCGGGGGAGTACTATGGCTACACCTTC	CASSSGEYYGYTF
TRBJ2-3	15	TRBD2	TRBV5-4	-	TGTGCCAGCAGCTTACTAGCGACTAGCACAGATACGCAGTATTTT	CASSLLATSTDTQYF
TRBJ1-2	12	-	TRBV4-1	-	TGCGCCAGCAGCCAAGGGAGGGGAGGCTACACCTTC	CASSQGRGGYTF
TRBJ2-1	14	TRBD2	TRBV2	-	TGTGCCACAAGAGCGGGGGGCCCGGTAAATGAGCAGTTCTTC	CATRAGGPVNEQFF
TRBJ1-5	14	TRBD1	TRBV7-9	-	TGTGCCAGCAGCCCCGGGACAGCATATCAGCCCCAGCATTTT	CASSPGTAYQPQHF
TRBJ1-1	12	-	TRBV5-1	-	TGCGCCAGCAGGTCAGGGGTCACTGAAGCTTTCTTT	CASRSGVTEAFF
TRBJ2-1	14	TRBD1	TRBV7-2	-	TGTGCCAGCAGCGTGGACAGGGGAAACAATGAGCAGTTCTTC	CASSVDRGNNEQFF
TRBJ1-5	14	TRBD1	TRBV18	-	TGTGCCAGCTCAGATTTGACAGGGAGTCAGCCCCAGCATTTT	CASSDLTGSQPQHF
TRBJ1-6	14	-	TRBV6-5	-	TGTGCCAGCAGTTACTCTTATTATAATTCACCCCTCCACTTT	CASSYSYYNSPLHF
TRBJ2-5	17	TRBD2	TRBV30	few	TGTGCCTGGAGTATAATCTGGACTAGCGGGGGGCGTGAGACCCAGTACTTC	CAWSIIWTSGGRETQYF
TRBJ2-1	17	TRBD2	TRBV9	-	TGTGCCAGCAGCGACTCGAGGGGACTAGCGGCCTACAATGAGCAGTTCTTC	CASSDSRGLAAYNEQFF
TRBJ1-6	13	-	TRBV2	few	TGTGCCACCTGGACAGAATTAAATTCACCCCTCCACTTT	CATWTELNSPLHF